These 20 T cell receptor beta chains came from one sample sequenced in a study of T cells in Graves' hyperthyroidism and ophthalmopathy. Amplified regions were TCR beta CDR3 sequences from RNA transcripts. The HTBI set primed first-round TCR CDR3 RT-PCR. MiXCR, run by TCRdb on the multiplex PCR reads, gives a single entry per CDR3 protein. The sample lists over 200,000 distinct CDR3 sequences, approximately 20% seen once, with approximately 40% in the top ten. Material: blood. These receptors were obtained from a man in his forties with Graves' hyperthyroidism.

The sample holds a few counts of this clonotype. The chain carries TRBV10-3 and TRBJ2-3, with 7 bases matching TRBD2. There are 17 residues in the CDR3. CDR1 is ENHRY, CDR2 SYGVKD, per germline. V was pared by 4 bases and J by 0 bases, with 10 bases of the junction left unmatched. CDR3 coding DNA: TGTGCCATCAGTGCCTTGGGACTACCTGCGAGCACAGATACGCAGTATTTT. This translates into CAISALGLPASTDTQYF.

This clonotype was detected only once. The J gene is TRBJ1-4, the V gene TRBV6-1; tentatively, D is TRBD1 (5 bases). The germline V and J ends were trimmed by 6 bases and 12 bases, with 23 bases remaining between them. Germline V gene lookup returns CDR1 MNHNS and CDR2 SASEGT. This CDR3 contains 15 residues. The CDR3 bases are TGTGCCAGCAGGGATCATCGGCTAACAGGCGGTCAACTGTTTTTT. It is translated as CASRDHRLTGGQLFF.

This clonotype was counted only a few times. The chain employs TRBV6-1 and TRBJ1-6, with D hard to call. V gave up 8 bases and J gave up 2 bases, with 19 bases separating them. This CDR3 region has 17 residues. Germline CDR1 reads MNHNS; CDR2 reads SASEGT. CDR3 sequence reads: CASPSGPRHAYNSPLHF. The CDR3 nucleotides read TGTGCCAGCCCTTCCGGACCGAGGCACGCCTATAATTCACCCCTCCACTTT.

This clonotype showed up many times. The genes are TRBV12-3 or TRBV12-4 and TRBJ2-3, with TRBD2 identical over 10 bases. V was pared by 3 bases and J by 5 bases, with 8 bases of the junction left unmatched. This CDR3 contains 16 residues. CDR3 nucleotides: TGTGCCAGCAGTTTCTTCCCTCTAGCGGGGGAAGATACGCAGTATTTT. It yields the protein CASSFFPLAGEDTQYF.

This clonotype occurred many times. The chain uses TRBV28 and TRBJ2-7; 7 nucleotides agree with TRBD2. The CDR3 is 14 amino acids. Per germline, CDR1 MDHEN and CDR2 SYDVKM. V shed 4 bases, J shed 4 bases, and the junction held 7 bases outside the gene matches. The CDR3 here is CASSSSLAWYEQYF. The CDR3 DNA reads as TGTGCCAGCAGTTCATCACTAGCGTGGTACGAGCAGTACTTC.

This clonotype was found many times. The CDR3 sequence: CASRREGGLEKLFF. The CDR3 bases are TGCGCCAGCAGGAGAGAGGGAGGCTTGGAAAAACTGTTTTTT. The rearrangement links TRBV5-1 to TRBJ1-4; D is ambiguous. The V and J ends lost 5 bases and 8 bases respectively, with 16 bases between them. The V gene's germline CDR1 is SGHRS and CDR2 YFSETQ. The CDR3 spans 14 residues.

The chain combines TRBV6-9 with TRBJ1-6; no reliable D call. The germline V gene has CDR1 MNHGY and CDR2 SVAAGI. Trimming took 3 bases from V and 3 from J, leaving 6 bases between them. The CDR3 contains 14 residues. CDR3 amino acids: CASSYLGYNSPLHF. The DNA for the CDR3 is TGTGCCAGCAGTTACCTGGGCTATAATTCACCCCTCCACTTT.

Many counts were recorded for this clonotype. The rearrangement links TRBV20-1 to TRBJ2-3; D remains ambiguous. The CDR3 contains 11 residues. Trimming shortened V by 1 base and J by 4 bases, and 3 bases separated the two germline ends. CDR1 DFQATT and CDR2 SNEGSKA come from the germline V gene (reference sequence). The CDR3 here is CSARVADTQYF. The CDR3 coding sequence is TGCAGTGCTAGAGTAGCAGATACGCAGTATTTT.

The sample holds many counts of this clonotype. The CDR3 region is CASRLDNFVGYTF. The DNA for the CDR3 is TGTGCCAGCAGGTTAGACAACTTCGTGGGCTACACCTTC. This rearrangement joins TRBV28 to TRBJ1-2; no firm D call. V was pared by 6 bases and J by 8 bases, with 16 bases between. Per germline, CDR1 MDHEN and CDR2 SYDVKM. CDR3 size: 13 residues.

This clonotype showed up just a few times. V gene TRBV20-1 combines with J gene TRBJ1-3; 8 bases are shared with TRBD1. CDR3 length: 16 residues. J lost 4 bases, V lost 0 bases, and 8 bases had no gene match. Germline values: CDR1 DFQATT, CDR2 SNEGSKA (reference sequence). CDR3 sequence (DNA): TGCAGTGCTAGAGATAGGGACAGGCGTTTAGGAAACACCATATATTTT. This gives the protein CSARDRDRRLGNTIYF.

The V gene is TRBV4-2, the J gene TRBJ1-3; tentatively, D is TRBD1 (5 bases). The CDR3 has 16 residues. Trimming stripped 0 bases from V and 2 bases from J, with 11 bases between. Germline V CDR1 and CDR2: LGHNA, YNFKEQ. Written as DNA, the CDR3 is TGTGCCAGCAGCCAAGATCCGACAGCTGCTGGAAACACCATATATTTT. It translates to CASSQDPTAAGNTIYF.

There are many counts of this clonotype. This chain joins TRBV30 and TRBJ1-1; weak D call: TRBD1 (6 bases). The CDR3 runs 13 residues. V was pared by 5 bases and J by 0 bases, with 10 bases between. The V gene's germline CDR1 is GTSNPN and CDR2 SVGIG (reference sequence). CDR3 residues: CAWETGLNTEAFF. DNA of the CDR3: TGTGCCTGGGAAACAGGGTTGAACACTGAAGCTTTCTTT. Together with reference TRBV30 and TRBJ1-1, the CDR3 gives the full variable domain: SQTIHQWPATLVQPVGSPLSLECTVEGTSNPNLYWYRQAAGRGLQLLFYSVGIGQISSEVPQNLSASRPQDRQFILSSKKLLLSDSGFYLCAWETGLNTEAFFGQGTRLTVV.

This clonotype showed up many times. The chain has TRBV7-3 and TRBJ1-5, with no clear D. The CDR3 length is 13 residues. Germline-derived CDR1 and CDR2 are SGHTA and FQGTGA. V dropped 5 bases and J dropped 8 bases, with 13 bases sitting between them. Written as DNA, the CDR3 is TGTGCCAGCAGCCGACGGGCCGGTGAGCCCCAGCATTTT. Amino acid sequence: CASSRRAGEPQHF.

This chain connects TRBV6-5 to TRBJ1-1, with D maybe TRBD1 (6 bases). CDR3 size: 13 residues. V lost 2 bases and J lost 4, with 8 bases in between. Germline V gene lookup returns CDR1 MNHEY and CDR2 SVGAGI. The DNA for the CDR3 is TGTGCCAGCAGTTACCGGACAGTCACTGAAGCTTTCTTT. Translated, it gives CASSYRTVTEAFF.

This chain uses TRBV4-2 with TRBJ1-2, with D possibly matching TRBD1 (6 bases). This CDR3 spans 15 amino acids. CDR1 and CDR2 from the germline V gene are LGHNA and YNFKEQ. V was clipped by 4 bases and J by 4 bases, with 16 bases between them. CDR3 region: CASSPRFRGSYGYTF. The CDR3 DNA reads as TGTGCCAGCAGCCCCAGATTCAGGGGAAGCTATGGCTACACCTTC.

This clonotype has ten or more counts. The chain couples TRBV18 to TRBJ1-1; D not resolved. V dropped 5 bases and J dropped 4 bases, with 11 bases sitting between them. The CDR3 runs 13 residues. The germline gives CDR1 KGHSH, CDR2 LQKENI. CDR3 in amino acids: CASSKLSRTEAFF. CDR3 in DNA: TGTGCCAGCTCAAAGCTCTCTCGCACTGAAGCTTTCTTT.

In this sample, this clonotype turned up many times. V is TRBV30 and J is TRBJ1-1; D not certain. The germline gives CDR1 GTSNPN, CDR2 SVGIG (reference sequence). Trimming removed 4 bases at V and 1 base at J, with 4 bases between. The CDR3 is 11 residues long. The CDR3 spells CAWTRNTEAFF. CDR3 in DNA: TGTGCCTGGACGCGGAACACTGAAGCTTTCTTT. Based on the CDR3 plus reference TRBV30 and TRBJ1-1, the full variable domain is SQTIHQWPATLVQPVGSPLSLECTVEGTSNPNLYWYRQAAGRGLQLLFYSVGIGQISSEVPQNLSASRPQDRQFILSSKKLLLSDSGFYLCAWTRNTEAFFGQGTRLTVV.

This clonotype has ten or more counts. This chain links TRBV6-2 or TRBV6-3 with TRBJ1-1, with a possible D match to TRBD1 (5 bases). The CDR3 length is 14 residues. V dropped 6 bases and J dropped 4 bases, with 15 bases sitting between them. Germline CDR1 MNHEY, CDR2 SVGEGT. This CDR3 is CASSPIKGITEAFF. The DNA of the CDR3 is TGTGCCAGCAGCCCAATAAAGGGGATCACTGAAGCTTTCTTT.

This clonotype was counted at least ten times. The chain employs TRBV7-9 and TRBJ1-2; a possible D gene is TRBD1 (5 bases). Trimming removed 4 bases from V and 4 bases from J, with 19 bases in between. Germline lookup yields CDR1 SEHNR and CDR2 FQNEAQ (reference sequence). The CDR3 contains 16 residues. The CDR3 region is CASSWSEGSGPYGYTF. CDR3 coding DNA: TGTGCCAGCAGCTGGTCAGAGGGTTCAGGGCCCTATGGCTACACCTTC.

This clonotype was seen ten or more times. The V call is TRBV30, the J call TRBJ1-2, with D perhaps TRBD1 (6 bases). CDR1 is GTSNPN and CDR2 is SVGIG in the germline V gene (reference sequence). Trimming removed 1 base at V and 1 base at J, with 10 bases between. CDR3 length: 14 residues. DNA for the CDR3: TGTGCCTGGAGTGCGGGACATATTAACTATGGCTACACCTTC. Translation: CAWSAGHINYGYTF.